The rows below give T cell receptor beta chains drawn from one sample of a study of CD8+ T cells in alopecia areata. Method: immunoSEQ multiplex PCR; TCRdb's copy keeps in-frame clones and lacks some. The table records around 100,000 clones, about two fifths of them present only once. Sequenced: CD4+ T cells sorted from blood. The receptor set was obtained from a human donor with alopecia areata. Both conserved end residues are part of each CDR3. The D gene is left open where the match is weak. Size is stated for part of the rows, as once, few or many counts, or as a class when the clone is expanded.

clone size | J gene | V gene | D gene | CDR3 protein | CDR3 DNA
. | TRBJ1-6 | TRBV4-3 | . | CASSQEQGLNSPLHF | TGCGCCAGCAGCCAAGAACAGGGCTTGAATTCACCCCTCCACTTT
. | TRBJ2-7 | TRBV18 | TRBD1 | CASSPIRTGTSGYEQYF | TGTGCCAGCTCACCAATTAGGACAGGGACAAGTGGCTACGAGCAGTACTTC
. | TRBJ1-1 | TRBV23-1 | . | CASMFREGKTEAFF | TGCGCCAGCATGTTCAGGGAGGGGAAGACTGAAGCTTTCTTT
. | TRBJ1-1 | TRBV30 | . | CAWSVSFDTEAFF | TGTGCCTGGAGTGTATCTTTCGATACTGAAGCTTTCTTT
. | TRBJ1-2 | TRBV30 | . | CAWILRDNDYGYTF | TGTGCCTGGATTTTGAGGGATAACGACTATGGCTACACCTTC
few | TRBJ2-7 | TRBV5-6 | . | CASSRQVILDEQYF | TGTGCCAGCAGTCGACAGGTGATTCTTGACGAGCAGTACTTC
few | TRBJ1-1 | TRBV7-9 | . | CASSWNTEAFF | TGTGCCAGCAGCTGGAACACTGAAGCTTTCTTT
. | TRBJ2-5 | TRBV18 | . | CASSKYQETQYF | TGTGCCAGCTCAAAATACCAAGAGACCCAGTACTTC
. | TRBJ2-7 | TRBV6-4 | . | CAGLRLPYEQYF | TGTGCCGGACTCAGGTTACCATACGAGCAGTACTTC
. | TRBJ1-6 | TRBV4-2 | . | CASSQEEYGSPLHF | TGTGCCAGCAGCCAAGAGGAGTACGGCTCACCCCTCCACTTT
. | TRBJ2-1 | TRBV5-1 | TRBD2 | CASTQTSGSWDEQFF | TGCGCCAGCACCCAGACTAGCGGGAGTTGGGATGAGCAGTTCTTC
. | TRBJ2-3 | TRBV7-2 | . | CASSLVGDTQYF | TGTGCCAGCAGCTTAGTGGGGGATACGCAGTATTTT
few | TRBJ1-5 | TRBV7-9 | . | CASSLGWGNQPQHF | TGCGCCAGCAGCTTAGGCTGGGGCAATCAGCCCCAGCATTTT
few | TRBJ2-5 | TRBV23-1 | TRBD2 | CASSPGLAGGAQETQYF | TGCGCCAGCAGTCCTGGACTAGCGGGGGGTGCTCAAGAGACCCAGTACTTC
few | TRBJ1-6 | TRBV2 | . | CASRAESSYNSPLHF | TGTGCCAGCAGGGCAGAGAGCTCCTATAATTCACCCCTCCACTTT
. | TRBJ2-7 | TRBV30 | . | CAWRSGVPTSEQYF | TGTGCCTGGCGTTCGGGGGTACCCACCTCCGAGCAGTACTTC
. | TRBJ1-1 | TRBV4-1 | . | CASSFIRGMNTEAFF | TGCGCCAGCAGCTTCATTCGGGGTATGAACACTGAAGCTTTCTTT
few | TRBJ2-7 | TRBV14 | TRBD2 | CASSQDVGGPYEQYF | TGTGCCAGCAGCCAAGATGTGGGAGGGCCCTACGAGCAGTACTTC
. | TRBJ2-1 | TRBV5-1 | . | CASQKGGYNEQFF | TGCGCCAGCCAAAAAGGGGGCTACAATGAGCAGTTCTTC
. | TRBJ2-1 | TRBV19 | TRBD1 | CASSIPQGARNEQFF | TGTGCCAGTAGTATCCCACAGGGGGCGCGGAATGAGCAGTTCTTC
few | TRBJ2-3 | TRBV30 | . | CAWSVPALDTQYF | TGTGCCTGGAGTGTACCAGCTCTGGATACGCAGTATTTT
. | TRBJ2-5 | TRBV29-1 | . | CSVVPGAGETQYF | TGCAGCGTTGTGCCCGGGGCAGGAGAGACCCAGTACTTC
few | TRBJ2-5 | TRBV7-9 | . | CASTRGGQIQETQYF | TGTGCCAGCACCCGGGGAGGACAGATTCAAGAGACCCAGTACTTC
few | TRBJ2-1 | TRBV29-1 | TRBD2 | CSVEREGRSHNEQFF | TGCAGCGTGGAGCGGGAGGGCCGATCTCACAATGAGCAGTTCTTC
. | TRBJ2-5 | TRBV7-2 | TRBD2 | CASSPPGLAGGKRETQYF | TGTGCCAGCAGCCCGCCGGGACTAGCGGGAGGGAAGCGAGAGACCCAGTACTTC
. | TRBJ2-2 | TRBV23-1 | TRBD2 | CASSQSAQLAGARANTGELFF | TGCGCCAGCAGTCAATCGGCCCAACTAGCGGGAGCCAGAGCGAACACCGGGGAGCTGTTTTTT
. | TRBJ1-5 | TRBV27 | . | CASSFHGWGGPQHF | TGTGCCAGCAGTTTCCACGGGTGGGGGGGGCCCCAGCATTTT
. | TRBJ1-5 | TRBV2 | . | CASSEGGANQPQHF | TGTGCCAGCAGTGAAGGAGGGGCCAATCAGCCCCAGCATTTT
few | TRBJ2-3 | TRBV7-2 | . | CATRVGSSGGTDTQYF | TGTGCCACCCGTGTCGGGTCCAGCGGAGGCACAGATACGCAGTATTTT